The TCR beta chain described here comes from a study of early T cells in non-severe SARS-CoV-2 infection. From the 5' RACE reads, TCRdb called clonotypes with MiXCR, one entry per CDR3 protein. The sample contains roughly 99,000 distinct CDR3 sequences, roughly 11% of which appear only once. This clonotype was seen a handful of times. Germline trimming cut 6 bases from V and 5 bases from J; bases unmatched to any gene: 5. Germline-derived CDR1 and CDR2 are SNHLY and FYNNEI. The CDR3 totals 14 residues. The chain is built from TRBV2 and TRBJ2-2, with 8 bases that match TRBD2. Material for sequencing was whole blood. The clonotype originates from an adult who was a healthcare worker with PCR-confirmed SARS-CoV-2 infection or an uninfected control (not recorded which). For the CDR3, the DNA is TGTGCCAGCAGCCCAGCGGGAGATACCGGGGAGCTGTTTTTT. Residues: CASSPAGDTGELFF.